Following are 32 T cell receptor beta chains from one sample sequenced in a study of T cells in Graves' hyperthyroidism and ophthalmopathy. Amplified regions were TCR beta CDR3 sequences from RNA transcripts. Using the HTBI primer set, a first-round RT-PCR was run on the TCR CDR3. TCRdb re-called the multiplex PCR reads with MiXCR, one entry per CDR3 protein. The sample yields approximately 400,000 distinct CDR3 sequences, roughly 25% seen once. Sequencing used blood. The receptors here all came from a man over 45 with Graves' hyperthyroidism.

Concerning this clonotype itself: Germline is not matched at one junction end, which may reflect a read error. The gene calls are TRBV7-3 and TRBJ2-7; D not resolved. Germline V gives CDR1 SGHTA, CDR2 FQGTGA. CDR3 length: 13 amino acids. CDR3 DNA sequence: TGCGCCAGCAGCTTAAATAGCCTGCGGGAGCAGTACTTC. The encoded protein is CASSLNSLREQYF. Full variable domain (remainder filled in from reference TRBV7-3 and TRBJ2-7): GAGVSQTPSNKVTEKGKYVELRCDPISGHTALYWYRQSLGQGPEFLIYFQGTGAADDSGLPNDRFFAVRPEGSVSTLKIQRTERGDSAVYLCASSLNSLREQYFGPGTRLTVT.

This clonotype was counted once. The chain employs TRBV6-1 and TRBJ1-5; D unclear. This CDR3 is built from 12 residues. The germline V gene encodes CDR1 MNHNS and CDR2 SASEGT. Trimming cost V 0 bases and J 9 bases, with 6 bases left between them. The CDR3 sequence: CASSEARWPQHF. As DNA, the CDR3 is TGTGCCAGCAGTGAAGCTCGTTGGCCCCAGCATTTT.

This clonotype showed up just a few times. This rearrangement joins TRBV3-1 to TRBJ2-7; 11 positions match TRBD2. CDR3 length equals 16 residues. The trim removed 4 bases at V and 3 bases at J, leaving 8 bases unmatched. Germline CDR1 is LGHDT and CDR2 is YNNKEL (reference sequence). As DNA, the CDR3 is TGTGCCAGCAGCCCATATAGCGGGAGGGCCTTCTACGAGCAGTACTTC. The encoded protein is CASSPYSGRAFYEQYF.

The genes are TRBV4-1 and TRBJ1-1; TRBD1 matches 7 bases. Trimming removed 0 bases from V and 11 bases from J; junction bases left unmatched: 3. The CDR3 length is 12 residues. CDR1 is MGHRA and CDR2 is YSYEKL in the germline V gene. The CDR3 nucleotides read TGCGCCAGCAGCCAAGAGGGACAGCGGGCTTTCTTT. Amino acid sequence: CASSQEGQRAFF.

CDR3 loop: CASSAAGPYNEQYF. CDR3 in DNA: TGTGCCAGCAGTGCGGCGGGGCCCTACAATGAGCAGTACTTC. The V and J genes are TRBV27 and TRBJ2-1; D perhaps matches TRBD2 (6 bases). The J call may be wrong; the DNA end is better matched by TRBJ2-7. This CDR3 comprises 14 residues. Germline V gene lookup returns CDR1 MNHEY and CDR2 SMNVEV (reference sequence).

The V and J genes are TRBV24-1 and TRBJ1-1; no definite D call. The CDR3 has 12 residues. V was cut by 0 bases and J by 12 bases, with 10 bases left in between. Germline-derived CDR1 and CDR2 are KGHDR and SFDVKD. The DNA for the CDR3 is TGTGCCACCAGTGATTTGAACGGTGTGACTTTCTTT. This gives the protein CATSDLNGVTFF.

J is TRBJ2-7 and V is TRBV14, with D possibly being TRBD2 (7 bases). The CDR3 extends over 18 amino acids. V gave up 2 bases and J gave up 1 base, with 21 bases separating them. The germline gives CDR1 SGHDN, CDR2 FVKESK. As DNA, the CDR3 is TGTGCCAGCAGCCAAATCTCCTTTGGAGCGGGACATTCCTACGAGCAGTACTTC. It translates to CASSQISFGAGHSYEQYF.

This clonotype was seen a single time. A much larger clonotype is one base distant, so this may be a read error. The chain has TRBV5-1 and TRBJ2-3; D is uncertain. Per germline, CDR1 SGHRS and CDR2 YFSETQ. The CDR3 extends over 16 amino acids. V dropped 7 bases and J dropped 4 bases, with 22 bases sitting between them. CDR3 DNA sequence: TGCGCCAGCGGCTACTCGGGTGTCCAGCCTTCAGATACGCAGTATTTT. Protein sequence: CASGYSGVQPSDTQYF.

The chain joins TRBV7-9 to TRBJ2-1, with TRBD2 as a possible D gene (5 bases). V was cut by 0 bases and J by 9 bases, with 18 bases left in between. Germline assignment: CDR1 SEHNR and CDR2 FQNEAQ (reference sequence). There are 16 residues in the CDR3. CDR3: CASSLAGAARRGEQFF. In DNA form, the CDR3 reads TGTGCCAGCAGCTTAGCGGGTGCAGCCCGACGGGGTGAGCAGTTCTTC.

DNA of the CDR3: TGCGCCAGCAGCCTGATAGCGGGAGGGGTCGTACAGGCAGATACGCAGTATTTT. The encoded protein is CASSLIAGGVVQADTQYF. V and J are TRBV5-1 and TRBJ2-3; 11 bases match TRBD2. There are 18 residues in the CDR3. After removal of 4 bases from V and 4 bases from J, the junction contained 14 bases not matched to a gene. CDR1 and CDR2 (germline): SGHRS, YFSETQ.

This clonotype was counted only a few times. The V gene is TRBV7-9, the J gene TRBJ2-1; 7 bases agree with TRBD1. V was pared by 5 bases and J by 4 bases, with 14 bases of the junction left unmatched. This CDR3 comprises 17 residues. Germline loops: CDR1 SEHNR, CDR2 FQNEAQ (reference sequence). CDR3 DNA: TGTGCCAGCAGCCCCCGGGTGAGGGGGCGTAATTACAATGAGCAGTTCTTC. Residues: CASSPRVRGRNYNEQFF.

The chain carries TRBV10-3 and TRBJ1-2; D possibly corresponds to TRBD1 (6 bases). V lost 4 bases and J lost 0, with 9 bases in between. The CDR3 has 14 amino acids. Germline CDR1 ENHRY, CDR2 SYGVKD. Here the CDR3 DNA reads TGTGCCATCAGTGCGGACAGTTCTAACTATGGCTACACCTTC. Translating it yields CAISADSSNYGYTF.

The chain is built from TRBV6-1 and TRBJ2-7, with 10 nucleotides matching TRBD1. The CDR3 is made up of 13 amino acids. Germline V gene sequence: CDR1 MNHNS, CDR2 SASEGT. V was clipped by 7 bases and J by 5 bases; unmatched bases: 5. The CDR3 coding sequence is TGTGCCAGCAAAAGGGACAGGGGCCACGAGCAGTACTTC. Translation gives CASKRDRGHEQYF.

A few counts support this clonotype. The genes are TRBV6-2 or TRBV6-3 and TRBJ2-7; a possible D gene is TRBD2 (6 bases). Germline V CDR1 and CDR2: MNHEY, SVGEGT. CDR3 length: 17 amino acids. Trimming cost V 4 bases and J 5 bases, with 24 bases left between them. In nucleotides, the CDR3 is TGTGCCAGCAGTTCCTCATTGCCCGGGAGTTTTTCCCACGAGCAGTACTTC. The encoded protein is CASSSSLPGSFSHEQYF.

The rearrangement uses TRBV7-2 and TRBJ1-4; D unclear. CDR3 length: 13 residues. Germline lookup yields CDR1 SGHTA and CDR2 FQGNSA. V lost 2 bases to trimming and J lost 6 bases, with 7 bases between them. In DNA form, the CDR3 reads TGTGCCAGCAGCTTATCAGGCTATGAAAAACTGTTTTTT. Its translation: CASSLSGYEKLFF. The full variable domain, rest sourced from reference TRBV7-2 and TRBJ1-4, is GAGVSQSPSNKVTEKGKDVELRCDPISGHTALYWYRQSLGQGLEFLIYFQGNSAPDKSGLPSDRFSAERTGGSVSTLTIQRTQQEDSAVYLCASSLSGYEKLFFGSGTQLSVL.

This sequence joins TRBV13 and TRBJ2-1; TRBD2 matches at 12 bases. Germline V gene data show CDR1 as PRHDT and CDR2 as FYEKMQ (reference sequence). V shed 1 base and J 1 base; nucleotides not matched to a gene: 5. This CDR3 comprises 18 residues. The CDR3 loop reads CASSLASGRADSYNEQFF. In nucleotides, the CDR3 is TGTGCCAGCAGCTTAGCTAGCGGGAGGGCCGATTCCTACAATGAGCAGTTCTTC.

This clonotype came up a few times. This chain joins TRBV7-9 and TRBJ2-7; D perhaps matches TRBD1 (6 bases). The length of the CDR3 is 18 residues. CDR1 SEHNR and CDR2 FQNEAQ come from the germline V gene (reference sequence). Deletions cut 5 bases from V and 5 bases from J, with 28 bases between. CDR3 region: CASSPGILQGTRVNEQYF. The CDR3 coding sequence is TGTGCCAGCAGCCCCGGGATCCTACAGGGAACGCGCGTTAACGAGCAGTACTTC.

This clonotype was counted many times. The chain employs TRBV28 and TRBJ2-5; 9 bases line up with TRBD2. With 7 bases clipped from V and 5 bases from J, the junction kept 14 bases outside the gene matches. Per the germline V gene, CDR1 is MDHEN and CDR2 is SYDVKM. The CDR3 spans 16 residues. The CDR3 loop is CASTPTGGLASETQYF. The DNA for the CDR3 is TGTGCCAGCACCCCGACGGGTGGACTAGCGTCGGAGACCCAGTACTTC.

This clonotype has a handful of counts. The gene calls are TRBV28 and TRBJ2-7; 9 nucleotides align to TRBD1. Germline V gives CDR1 MDHEN, CDR2 SYDVKM. V was pared by 3 bases and J by 6 bases, with 9 bases of the junction left unmatched. CDR3 length: 15 amino acids. For the CDR3, the DNA is TGTGCCAGCAGTTTTTCCCGGGACAGGGTAACCGAGCAGTACTTC. It yields the protein CASSFSRDRVTEQYF.

V usage is TRBV6-1 and J usage is TRBJ2-2, with 7 positions matching TRBD1. CDR3 size: 19 residues. Germline V lookup: CDR1 MNHNS, CDR2 SASEGT. Trimming removed 4 bases from V and 0 bases from J; junction bases left unmatched: 14. This chain's CDR3 is CASSVVIEQGFPNTGELFF. CDR3 coding DNA: TGTGCCAGCAGTGTGGTGATCGAACAGGGGTTTCCGAACACCGGGGAGCTGTTTTTT.

The V and J genes are TRBV19 and TRBJ2-7, with TRBD1 matching 12 bases. Unmatched junction bases numbered 5, after V lost 3 bases and J lost 5 bases. CDR1 and CDR2 from the germline V gene are LNHDA and SQIVND (reference sequence). CDR3 length: 15 residues. This chain's CDR3 is CASSISGTGGHEQYF. The CDR3 DNA sequence: TGTGCCAGTAGTATCTCAGGGACAGGGGGCCACGAGCAGTACTTC.

V usage is TRBV12-3 or TRBV12-4 and J usage is TRBJ2-1; D is unresolved. Deletions cut 3 bases from V and 8 bases from J, with 8 bases between. The CDR3 totals 12 residues. The CDR3 is CASSFSLYEQFF. The CDR3 coding sequence is TGTGCCAGCAGTTTCTCACTGTATGAGCAGTTCTTC.

V usage is TRBV13 and J usage is TRBJ1-3; TRBD1 matches 7 bases. V shed 4 bases, J shed 0 bases, and the junction held 3 bases outside the gene matches. The CDR3 runs 15 residues. Germline V gene sequence: CDR1 PRHDT, CDR2 FYEKMQ (reference sequence). The CDR3 DNA reads as TGTGCCAGCAGCTGGGGACAGTACTCTGGAAACACCATATATTTT. It yields the protein CASSWGQYSGNTIYF.

The chain has TRBV19 and TRBJ2-1, with 11 positions matching TRBD2. Unmatched junction bases numbered 10, after V lost 4 bases and J lost 8 bases. From germline, CDR1 is LNHDA and CDR2 SQIVND (reference sequence). The CDR3 runs to 16 residues. The CDR3 DNA is TGTGCCAGTAGTAGAGCTAGCGGGAGGAGTGGGGATGAGCAGTTCTTC. This codes for CASSRASGRSGDEQFF.

This clonotype has a handful of counts. This chain joins TRBV20-1 and TRBJ2-3; 9 bases align to TRBD2. Germline CDR1 and CDR2: DFQATT and SNEGSKA (reference sequence). J lost 2 bases, V lost 0 bases, and 15 bases had no gene match. The CDR3 is 19 residues long. This chain's CDR3 is CSARDPVWREGRSTDTQYF. The DNA of the CDR3 is TGCAGTGCTAGAGATCCGGTGTGGCGGGAGGGCCGGTCCACAGATACGCAGTATTTT.

This clonotype came up many times. The J gene is TRBJ1-1, the V gene TRBV27; D gene unclear. Trimming removed 5 bases from V and 2 bases from J, with 9 bases in between. CDR1 and CDR2 (germline): MNHEY, SMNVEV (reference sequence). CDR3 length equals 13 residues. As DNA, the CDR3 is TGTGCCAGCAGTCCCACCTTTAACACTGAAGCTTTCTTT. It codes for CASSPTFNTEAFF.

This clonotype was observed at least ten times. The chain employs TRBV10-3 and TRBJ1-1; 7 bases are a match to TRBD1. The germline gives CDR1 ENHRY, CDR2 SYGVKD. J gave up 4 bases and V 6 bases, and 8 bases lay outside the gene matches. The CDR3 has 14 amino acids. CDR3 sequence: CAISPGQQGTEAFF. CDR3 in DNA: TGTGCCATCAGCCCGGGACAGCAAGGCACTGAAGCTTTCTTT.

The chain uses TRBV9 and TRBJ2-3; the D gene is possibly TRBD2 (5 bases). The CDR3 contains 14 residues. V lost 3 bases to trimming and J lost 4 bases, with 12 bases between them. Germline CDR1 reads SGDLS; CDR2 reads YYNGEE. CDR3 nucleotides: TGTGCCAGCAGCGAGGGAGACTCGTCAGATACGCAGTATTTT. This codes for CASSEGDSSDTQYF.

This clonotype was seen many times. This chain connects TRBV12-3 or TRBV12-4 to TRBJ2-5; 7 bases fit TRBD2. Trimming at V came to 6 bases and at J to 13 bases, leaving 11 bases not matched to a gene. CDR3 length: 12 residues. CDR3 in DNA: TGTGCCAGCAGCGCCGGAGGACTAGGCCTGTACTTC. Translation: CASSAGGLGLYF.

Many counts were recorded for this clonotype. This rearrangement joins TRBV27 to TRBJ1-1, with TRBD1 identical over 12 bases. The CDR3 contains 16 residues. After removal of 0 bases from V and 6 bases from J, the junction contained 5 bases not matched to a gene. Germline V gene data show CDR1 as MNHEY and CDR2 as SMNVEV (reference sequence). The CDR3 is CASSLSPGQGAPEAFF. CDR3 coding DNA: TGTGCCAGCAGTTTATCTCCGGGACAGGGGGCCCCTGAAGCTTTCTTT.

The chain couples TRBV12-3 or TRBV12-4 to TRBJ1-4; D remains ambiguous. V was cut by 1 base and J by 5 bases, with 8 bases left in between. The CDR3 runs 14 residues. The DNA of the CDR3 is TGTGCCAGCAGTTTAGAGGGAGGGAATGAAAAACTGTTTTTT. Its translation is CASSLEGGNEKLFF.

This clonotype was observed a handful of times. The rearrangement joins TRBV3-1 to TRBJ2-1; D gene unclear. This CDR3 region has 14 residues. The germline gives CDR1 LGHDT, CDR2 YNNKEL (reference sequence). V lost 7 bases to trimming and J lost 1 base, with 11 bases between them. CDR3 DNA: TGTGCCAGCATTAGGGATACTTCCTACAATGAGCAGTTCTTC. It codes for CASIRDTSYNEQFF.